This T cell receptor (beta chain) was captured in a study of T cell clusters in autoimmune cytopenias. Regarding the study as a whole: No cluster-lack signature appeared between secondary cytopenia and chronic lymphocytic leukemia patients, apparently due to lymphoma masking. Active autoimmune hepatitis patients had roughly 3.3-fold fewer exclusive TRB clusters than healthy donors. The T cell clusters came from computational analysis alone and lack functional validation. TRB repertoire shifts in secondary cytopenia and chronic lymphocytic leukemia mostly reflected lymphoma, not autoimmunity.

Some 34,000 genome equivalents of blood DNA were amplified for TRB. TRB was amplified by touch-down multiplex PCR, primer pools A and B combined. From its re-call of the multiplex PCR reads, TCRdb lists each CDR3 protein once, without DNA. This sample's table reports roughly 3,300 distinct CDR3 sequences. Germline V gene lookup returns CDR1 MDHEN and CDR2 SYDVKM. The CDR3 length is 16 residues. Turning to this clonotype: The antigen is not known.

The sequencing input was peripheral blood. This sequence originates from a human donor with an autoimmune cytopenia, with autoimmune hepatitis or in good health (not recorded which). The chain uses TRBV28 and TRBJ2-6. The CDR3 is CASSFTAASGANVLTF.